This T cell receptor beta chain was documented in a study of blood T cell repertoires in COVID-19. V shed 3 bases, J shed 5 bases, and the junction held 9 bases outside the gene matches. Per the germline V gene, CDR1 is LNHNV and CDR2 is YYDKDF (reference sequence). The CDR3 runs 16 residues. Per the study methods: Amplification from reference gene primers served as the basis for estimated nucleated cell counts. The method was immunoSEQ multiplex PCR; TCRdb's version includes in-frame clones alone and lacks a portion of them. From that table come the V and J calls and clone size; the DNA was used to work out D and trimming. The sample records hundreds of thousands of clones, approximately 88% being singletons.

The sequence was obtained from a woman in her 30s with COVID-19, enrolled during active disease. This chain uses TRBV15 with TRBJ2-5, with 10 bases identical to TRBD2. The material sequenced was peripheral blood. The CDR3 DNA follows: TGTGCCACCAGCAGTTCAGCGGGGGGGGCAGGGGAGACCCAGTACTTC. Its protein is CATSSSAGGAGETQYF.